The 18 T cell receptor beta chains reported below all come from one sample, sequenced in a study of blood T cell repertoires in COVID-19. Generated by immunoSEQ multiplex PCR, the TCRdb table keeps only in-frame clones and is missing some. The profile shows 290,000 or so clones, roughly 92% of them singletons. The specimen was peripheral blood. These receptors originate from a woman under 40 with COVID-19, enrolled during active disease.

The genes are TRBV2 and TRBJ2-1; D is unclear. Trimming pared 7 bases from V and 5 bases from J, leaving 15 bases between. The CDR3 is made up of 14 amino acids. The germline V gene has CDR1 SNHLY and CDR2 FYNNEI. The CDR3 protein is CASTQLRLHNEQFF. The CDR3 nucleotides read TGTGCCAGCACCCAGCTCAGGCTTCACAATGAGCAGTTCTTC.

The chain is built from TRBV2 and TRBJ1-2; possible D gene TRBD1, 5 bases. CDR3 size: 16 residues. The V gene lost 1 base and the J gene lost 0 bases, with 12 bases spanning the gap. Germline CDR1 SNHLY, CDR2 FYNNEI. The CDR3 bases are TGTGCCAGCAGTGAAGACAGGTCCCTTTCTAACTATGGCTACACCTTC. Its protein is CASSEDRSLSNYGYTF.

The chain couples TRBV6-5 to TRBJ1-1; unclear D gene. V was pared by 7 bases and J by 6 bases, with 18 bases between. This CDR3 is built from 14 residues. Germline lookup yields CDR1 MNHEY and CDR2 SVGAGI. The CDR3 region has the DNA TGTGCCAGCAATGGAGGAGGGTGGGATGCTGAAGCTTTCTTT. Translated, it gives CASNGGGWDAEAFF.

This clone was counted a single time. The chain carries TRBV18 and TRBJ2-1; 14 nucleotides line up with TRBD2. The germline gives CDR1 KGHSH, CDR2 LQKENI. The ends lost 3 bases at V and 4 bases at J; junction bases unmatched: 8. The CDR3 has 18 residues. For the CDR3, the DNA is TGTGCCAGCTCACCTCTCGGGACTAGCGGGAGAGGTTACAATGAGCAGTTCTTC. Protein: CASSPLGTSGRGYNEQFF.

The chain joins TRBV19 to TRBJ1-1, with 8 positions matching TRBD1. Germline lookup yields CDR1 LNHDA and CDR2 SQIVND (reference sequence). This CDR3 has 14 amino acids. V lost 7 bases to trimming and J lost 11 bases; unmatched junction nucleotides: 15. The CDR3: CASTTGGGRRDAFF. CDR3 sequence (DNA): TGTGCCAGTACTACAGGGGGGGGAAGGCGTGATGCTTTCTTT.

DNA for the CDR3: TGTGCCAGCAGCAAGACAGGGAGTGTCACCGGGGAGCTGTTTTTT. It yields the protein CASSKTGSVTGELFF. The chain has TRBV11-3 and TRBJ2-2; 7 bases align to TRBD1. This CDR3 has 15 residues. The trim removed 5 bases at V and 4 bases at J, leaving 7 bases unmatched. Germline V gives CDR1 SGHNT, CDR2 YENEEA.

The rearrangement joins TRBV4-2 to TRBJ2-5; D possibly corresponds to TRBD2 (6 bases). V was clipped by 1 base and J by 4 bases, with 13 bases between them. CDR1 LGHNA and CDR2 YNFKEQ come from the germline V gene. The CDR3 has 15 amino acids. The CDR3 is CASSQGTGAGETQYF. CDR3 in DNA: TGTGCCAGCAGCCAAGGGACGGGAGCGGGAGAGACCCAGTACTTC.

This rearrangement joins TRBV7-3 to TRBJ2-2; 8 nucleotides align to TRBD2. The germline V gene encodes CDR1 SGHTA and CDR2 FQGTGA. CDR3 size: 14 residues. The V gene end was trimmed by 5 bases and the J gene end by 7 bases; junction bases not matched to a gene: 6. This CDR3 reads CASSPSGSGGELFF. CDR3 nucleotides: TGTGCCAGCAGCCCCAGCGGGAGTGGCGGGGAGCTGTTTTTT.

This rearrangement joins TRBV7-6 to TRBJ2-7; 10 nucleotides align to TRBD1. Germline trimming cut 2 bases from V and 4 bases from J; bases unmatched to any gene: 5. The CDR3 is 15 residues long. From germline, CDR1 is SGHVS and CDR2 FNYEAQ. The CDR3 sequence: CASSLLTGGKYEQYF. Here the CDR3 DNA reads TGTGCCAGCAGCTTACTGACAGGGGGCAAGTACGAGCAGTACTTC.

This clone appeared once. The CDR3 DNA reads as TGTGCCGCTCGGGAACAGGGGGCAGTTCAGCCCCAGCATTTT. Translating gives CAAREQGAVQPQHF. This rearrangement joins TRBV6-5 to TRBJ1-5; 9 nucleotides line up with TRBD1. There are 14 residues in the CDR3. J gave up 6 bases and V 11 bases, and 11 bases lay outside the gene matches. Germline CDR1 MNHEY, CDR2 SVGAGI.

V usage is TRBV7-2 and J usage is TRBJ2-3; D is unclear. The CDR3 runs 13 residues. Germline CDR1 is SGHTA and CDR2 is FQGNSA. V was clipped by 5 bases and J by 0 bases, with 6 bases between them. As DNA, the CDR3 is TGTGCCAGCAGCCCCATGAGCACAGATACGCAGTATTTT. This encodes CASSPMSTDTQYF.

The table lists this clone with a few counts. J is TRBJ2-7 and V is TRBV25-1; a possible D gene is TRBD1 (5 bases). Deletions cut 3 bases from V and 3 bases from J, with 12 bases between. Germline V gene data show CDR1 as MGHDK and CDR2 as SYGVNS. The CDR3 extends over 14 amino acids. The CDR3 nucleotides read TGTGCCAGCAGTGAGGCAGGGTGGAACTACGAGCAGTACTTC. This sequence encodes CASSEAGWNYEQYF.

V is TRBV3-1 (or the pseudogene TRBV3-2) and J is TRBJ1-6, with D unclear. The germline gives CDR1 LGHDT, CDR2 YNNKEL (reference sequence). This CDR3 region has 12 residues. The V end was cut by 2 bases, the J end by 14 bases, with 10 bases between. CDR3 nucleotides: TGTGCCAGCAGCCAACGGGAGGGCACCCTCCACTTT. This gives the protein CASSQREGTLHF.

The chain links TRBV28 to TRBJ2-2, with 7 bases fitting TRBD2. The junction had 5 bases not matched to a gene; V was cut back by 3 bases and J by 7 bases. Germline CDR1 and CDR2: MDHEN and SYDVKM. There are 14 residues in the CDR3. CDR3 sequence (DNA): TGTGCCAGCAGTTTGGTGGGGGGGAACGGGGAGCTGTTTTTT. Residues: CASSLVGGNGELFF.

This chain uses TRBV7-9 with TRBJ2-4; 12 nucleotides match TRBD1. The CDR3 extends over 17 amino acids. Germline V gene lookup returns CDR1 SEHNR and CDR2 FQNEAQ (reference sequence). J was trimmed by 1 base and V by 1 base; bases with no gene match: 2. The CDR3 here is CASSLGGQGAAKNIQYF. The CDR3 bases are TGTGCCAGCAGCTTAGGGGGACAGGGGGCGGCCAAAAACATTCAGTACTTC.

The rearrangement joins TRBV7-7 to TRBJ2-1, with TRBD2 matching 7 bases. Germline V gives CDR1 SSHAT, CDR2 FNYEAQ (reference sequence). Trimming took 1 base from V and 9 from J; bases not matched to a gene: 9. The CDR3 extends over 15 amino acids. The CDR3 region is CASSLGAGVFGEQFF. The CDR3 nucleotides read TGTGCCAGCAGCTTAGGGGCGGGGGTTTTTGGTGAGCAGTTCTTC.

The chain has TRBV18 and TRBJ1-5; D might be TRBD1 (5 bases). Germline CDR1 is KGHSH and CDR2 is LQKENI. Trimming took 3 bases from V and 4 from J, leaving 16 bases between them. The CDR3 is made up of 16 amino acids. The CDR3 loop is CASSPGRGGRNQPQHF. CDR3 bases: TGTGCCAGCTCACCCGGAAGGGGCGGTCGGAATCAGCCCCAGCATTTT. Based on the CDR3 plus reference TRBV18 and TRBJ1-5, the full variable domain is NAGVMQNPRHLVRRRGQEARLRCSPMKGHSHVYWYRQLPEEGLKFMVYLQKENIIDESGMPKERFSAEFPKEGPSILRIQQVVRGDSAAYFCASSPGRGGRNQPQHFGDGTRLSIL.

This clone has more than one count but fewer than ten. The chain employs TRBV19 and TRBJ2-2, with TRBD2 identical over 10 bases. This CDR3 is built from 17 residues. After removal of 9 bases from V and 7 bases from J, the junction contained 17 bases not matched to a gene. Looked up from germline, CDR1 is LNHDA and CDR2 is SQIVND (reference sequence). The CDR3 sequence is CASTSIASSGSVGELFF. The DNA of the CDR3 is TGTGCCAGCACTAGTATCGCGTCTAGCGGGAGTGTCGGGGAGCTGTTTTTT.